This T cell receptor beta chain stems from a study of technical replicates of blood from four donors. V was clipped by 3 bases and J by 3 bases, with 9 bases between them. This CDR3 region has 14 residues. Per germline, CDR1 KGHSH and CDR2 LQKENI. TCRdb's table, derived via immunoSEQ multiplex PCR, lists solely in-frame clones and lacks some. The table records 55,000 to 75,000 clones, about 95% of them present only once. This TCR was sampled from a human donor in good health. Some clones in this sample may be carry-over from other donors' samples. What was sequenced was PBMCs. The V call is TRBV18, the J call TRBJ1-5; D is undetermined. CDR3 amino acids: CASSPRRDNQPQHF. The CDR3 region has the DNA TGTGCCAGCTCACCTCGGAGGGACAATCAGCCCCAGCATTTT.